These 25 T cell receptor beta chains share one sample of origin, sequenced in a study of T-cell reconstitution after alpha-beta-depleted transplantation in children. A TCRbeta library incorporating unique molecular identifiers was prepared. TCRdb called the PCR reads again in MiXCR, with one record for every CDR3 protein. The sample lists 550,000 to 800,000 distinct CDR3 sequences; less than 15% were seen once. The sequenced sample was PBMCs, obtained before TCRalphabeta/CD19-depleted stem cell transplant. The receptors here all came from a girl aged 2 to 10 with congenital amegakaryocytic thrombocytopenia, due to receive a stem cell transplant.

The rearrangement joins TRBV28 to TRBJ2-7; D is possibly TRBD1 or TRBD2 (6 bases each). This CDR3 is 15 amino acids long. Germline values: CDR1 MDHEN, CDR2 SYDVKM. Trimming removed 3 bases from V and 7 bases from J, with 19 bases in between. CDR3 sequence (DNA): TGTGCCAGCAGTTTTCGGGGGCCGTTGTTGGGTGAGCAGTACTTC. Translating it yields CASSFRGPLLGEQYF.

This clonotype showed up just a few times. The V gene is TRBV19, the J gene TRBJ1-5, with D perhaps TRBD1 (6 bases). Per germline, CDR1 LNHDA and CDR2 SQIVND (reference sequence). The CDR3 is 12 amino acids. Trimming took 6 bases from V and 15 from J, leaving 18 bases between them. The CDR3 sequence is CASSLATGEVHF. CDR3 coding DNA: TGTGCCAGTAGCCTCGCGACAGGAGAAGTGCATTTT.

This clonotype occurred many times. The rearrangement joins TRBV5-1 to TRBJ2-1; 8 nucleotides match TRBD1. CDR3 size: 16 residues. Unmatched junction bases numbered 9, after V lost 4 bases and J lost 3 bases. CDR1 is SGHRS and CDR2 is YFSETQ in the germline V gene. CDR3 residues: CASSPVGQVNYNEQFF. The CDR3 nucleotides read TGCGCCAGCAGCCCCGTGGGACAGGTTAACTACAATGAGCAGTTCTTC.

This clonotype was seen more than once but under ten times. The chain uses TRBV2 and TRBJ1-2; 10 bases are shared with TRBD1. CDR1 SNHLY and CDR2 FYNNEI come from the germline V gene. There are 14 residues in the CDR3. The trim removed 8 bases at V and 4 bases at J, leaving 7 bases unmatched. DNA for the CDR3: TGTGCCAGCGATACGGACAGGGGGGTCTATGGCTACACCTTC. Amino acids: CASDTDRGVYGYTF.

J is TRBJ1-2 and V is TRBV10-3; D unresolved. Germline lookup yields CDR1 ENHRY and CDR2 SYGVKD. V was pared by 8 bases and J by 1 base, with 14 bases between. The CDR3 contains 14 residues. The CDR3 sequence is CAIQESDYNYGYTF. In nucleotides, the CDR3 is TGTGCCATCCAGGAATCGGATTATAACTATGGCTACACCTTC.

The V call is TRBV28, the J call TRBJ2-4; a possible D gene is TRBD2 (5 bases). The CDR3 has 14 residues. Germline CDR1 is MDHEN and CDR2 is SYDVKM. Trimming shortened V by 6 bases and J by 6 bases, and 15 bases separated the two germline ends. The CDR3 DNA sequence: TGTGCCAGCAGCTCCCCTGAGGGTCTAAACATTCAGTACTTC. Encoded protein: CASSSPEGLNIQYF.

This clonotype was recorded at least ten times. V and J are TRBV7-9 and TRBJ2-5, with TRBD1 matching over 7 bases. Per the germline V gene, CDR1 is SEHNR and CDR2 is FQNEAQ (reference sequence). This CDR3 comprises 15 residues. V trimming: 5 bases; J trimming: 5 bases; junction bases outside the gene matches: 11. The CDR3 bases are TGTGCCAGCAGCCACCGACAGGGTTCGGTGGAGACCCAGTACTTC. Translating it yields CASSHRQGSVETQYF. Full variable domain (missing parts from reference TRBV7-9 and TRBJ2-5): DTGVSQNPRHKITKRGQNVTFRCDPISEHNRLYWYRQTLGQGPEFLTYFQNEAQLEKSRLLSDRFSAERPKGSFSTLEIQRTEQGDSAMYLCASSHRQGSVETQYFGPGTRLLVL.

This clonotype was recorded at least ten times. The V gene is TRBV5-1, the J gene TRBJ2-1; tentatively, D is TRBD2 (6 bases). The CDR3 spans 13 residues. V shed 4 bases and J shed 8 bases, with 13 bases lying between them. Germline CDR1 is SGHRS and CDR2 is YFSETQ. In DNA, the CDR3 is TGCGCCAGCAGCCCTGGAACTAGCCATGAGCAGTTCTTC. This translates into CASSPGTSHEQFF.

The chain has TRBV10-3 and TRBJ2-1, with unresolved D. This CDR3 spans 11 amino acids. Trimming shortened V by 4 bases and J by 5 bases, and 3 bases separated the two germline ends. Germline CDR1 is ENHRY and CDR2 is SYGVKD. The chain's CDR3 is CAISVDNEQFF. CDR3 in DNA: TGTGCCATCAGTGTGGACAATGAGCAGTTCTTC.

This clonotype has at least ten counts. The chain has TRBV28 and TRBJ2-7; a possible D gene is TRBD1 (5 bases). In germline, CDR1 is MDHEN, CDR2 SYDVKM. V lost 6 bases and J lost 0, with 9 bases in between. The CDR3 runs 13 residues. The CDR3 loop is CASRTRDSYEQYF. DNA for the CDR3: TGTGCCAGCAGAACCAGGGACTCCTACGAGCAGTACTTC. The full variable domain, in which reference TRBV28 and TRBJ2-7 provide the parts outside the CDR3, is DVKVTQSSRYLVKRTGEKVFLECVQDMDHENMFWYRQDPGLGLRLIYFSYDVKMKEKGDIPEGYSVSREKKERFSLILESASTNQTSMYLCASRTRDSYEQYFGPGTRLTVT.

CDR3 loop: CASSSTTRSGELFF. The CDR3 DNA follows: TGTGCCAGCAGCTCGACGACTAGATCCGGGGAGCTGTTTTTT. The gene calls are TRBV5-5 and TRBJ2-2; a weak D match, TRBD2 (6 bases). The CDR3 totals 14 residues. V lost 3 bases and J lost 6, with 12 bases in between. In germline, CDR1 is SGHKS, CDR2 YYEKEE (reference sequence).

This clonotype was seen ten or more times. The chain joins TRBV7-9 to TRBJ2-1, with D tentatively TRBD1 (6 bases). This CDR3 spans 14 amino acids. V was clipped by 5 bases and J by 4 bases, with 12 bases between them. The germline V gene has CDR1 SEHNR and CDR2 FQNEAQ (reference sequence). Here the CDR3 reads CASSEVQGYNEQFF. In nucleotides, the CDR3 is TGTGCCAGCAGCGAGGTACAGGGATACAATGAGCAGTTCTTC.

The CDR3 sequence: CASKVRTSVIDTQYF. The CDR3 DNA reads as TGTGCCAGTAAAGTGAGGACTAGCGTAATAGATACGCAGTATTTT. The V call is TRBV5-6, the J call TRBJ2-3; 9 bases are shared with TRBD2. The length of the CDR3 is 15 residues. Germline V gene data show CDR1 as SGHDT and CDR2 as YYEEEE. V lost 8 bases and J lost 5; bases outside the gene matches: 12. The full variable domain, in which reference TRBV5-6 and TRBJ2-3 provide the parts outside the CDR3, is DAGVTQSPTHLIKTRGQQVTLRCSPKSGHDTVSWYQQALGQGPQFIFQYYEEEERQRGNFPDRFSGHQFPNYSSELNVNALLLGDSALYLCASKVRTSVIDTQYFGPGTRLTVL.

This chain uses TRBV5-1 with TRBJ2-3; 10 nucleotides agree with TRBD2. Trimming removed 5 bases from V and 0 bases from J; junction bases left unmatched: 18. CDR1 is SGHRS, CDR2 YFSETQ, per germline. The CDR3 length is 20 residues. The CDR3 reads CASRFSYYGLAETSTDTQYF. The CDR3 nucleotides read TGCGCCAGCAGGTTCTCATACTACGGACTAGCGGAGACTAGCACAGATACGCAGTATTTT.

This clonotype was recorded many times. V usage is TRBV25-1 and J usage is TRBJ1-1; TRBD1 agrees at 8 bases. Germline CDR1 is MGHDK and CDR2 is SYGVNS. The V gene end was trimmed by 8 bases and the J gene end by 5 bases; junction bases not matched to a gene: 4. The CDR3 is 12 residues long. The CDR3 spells CASSTGVTEAFF. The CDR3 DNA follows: TGTGCCAGCTCGACAGGGGTAACTGAAGCTTTCTTT.

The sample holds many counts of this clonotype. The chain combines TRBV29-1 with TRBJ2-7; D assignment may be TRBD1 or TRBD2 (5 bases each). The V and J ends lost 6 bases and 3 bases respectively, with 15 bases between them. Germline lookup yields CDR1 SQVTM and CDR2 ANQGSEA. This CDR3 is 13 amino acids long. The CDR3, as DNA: TGCAGCGTCCTTGGGGACGGATACTACGAGCAGTACTTC. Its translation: CSVLGDGYYEQYF.

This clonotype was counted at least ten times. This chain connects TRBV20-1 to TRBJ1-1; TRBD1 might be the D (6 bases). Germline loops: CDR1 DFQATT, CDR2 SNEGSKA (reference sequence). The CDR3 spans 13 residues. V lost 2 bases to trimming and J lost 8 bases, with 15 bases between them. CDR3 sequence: CSARRITGIEAFF. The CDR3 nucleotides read TGCAGTGCTAGACGGATAACAGGGATAGAAGCTTTCTTT.

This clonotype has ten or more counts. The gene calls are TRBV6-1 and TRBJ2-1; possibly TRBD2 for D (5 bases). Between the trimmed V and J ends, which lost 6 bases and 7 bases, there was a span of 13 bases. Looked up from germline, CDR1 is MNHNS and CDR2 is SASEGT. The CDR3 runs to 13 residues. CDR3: CASRNLGGNEQFF. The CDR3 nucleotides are TGTGCCAGCAGAAATTTAGGAGGAAATGAGCAGTTCTTC.

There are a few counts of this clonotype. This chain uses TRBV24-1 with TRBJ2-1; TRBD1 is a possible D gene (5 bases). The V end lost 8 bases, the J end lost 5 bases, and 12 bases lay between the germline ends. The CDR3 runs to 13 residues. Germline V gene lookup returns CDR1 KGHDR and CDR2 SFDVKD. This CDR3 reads CATKGAMDNEQFF. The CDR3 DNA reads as TGTGCCACCAAAGGGGCCATGGACAATGAGCAGTTCTTC.

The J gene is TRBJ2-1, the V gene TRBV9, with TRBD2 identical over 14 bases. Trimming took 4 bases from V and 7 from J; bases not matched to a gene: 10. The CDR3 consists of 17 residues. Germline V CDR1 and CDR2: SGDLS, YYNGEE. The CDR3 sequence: CASSPRLAGGPRNEQFF. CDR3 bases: TGTGCCAGCAGCCCCCGACTAGCGGGAGGGCCAAGGAATGAGCAGTTCTTC.

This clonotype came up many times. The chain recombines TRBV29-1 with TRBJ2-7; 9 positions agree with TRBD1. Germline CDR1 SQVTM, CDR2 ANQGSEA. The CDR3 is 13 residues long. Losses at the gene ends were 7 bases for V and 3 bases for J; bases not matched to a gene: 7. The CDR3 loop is CSASGTGIYEQYF. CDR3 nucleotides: TGCAGCGCGTCCGGGACAGGGATCTACGAGCAGTACTTC.

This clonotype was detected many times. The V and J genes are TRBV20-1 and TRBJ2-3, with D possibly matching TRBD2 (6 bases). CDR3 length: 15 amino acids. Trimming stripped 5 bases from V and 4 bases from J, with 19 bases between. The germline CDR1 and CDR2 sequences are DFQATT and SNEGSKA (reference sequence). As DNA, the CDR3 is TGCAGTGCTTCGGACGTTGGCCGGGAGTCAGATACGCAGTATTTT. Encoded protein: CSASDVGRESDTQYF.

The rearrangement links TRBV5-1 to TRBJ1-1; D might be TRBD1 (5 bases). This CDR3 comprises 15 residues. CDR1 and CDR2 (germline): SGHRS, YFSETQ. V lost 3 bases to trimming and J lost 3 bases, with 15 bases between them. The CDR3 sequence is CASSWGRNRDTEAFF. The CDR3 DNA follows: TGCGCCAGCAGCTGGGGACGGAACCGAGACACTGAAGCTTTCTTT.

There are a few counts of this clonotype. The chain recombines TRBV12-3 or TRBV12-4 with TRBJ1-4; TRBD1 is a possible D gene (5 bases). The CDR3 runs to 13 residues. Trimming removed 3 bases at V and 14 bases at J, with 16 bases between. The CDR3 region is CASSFPGPGALFF. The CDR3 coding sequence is TGTGCCAGCAGTTTCCCGGGGCCCGGCGCGCTGTTTTTT.

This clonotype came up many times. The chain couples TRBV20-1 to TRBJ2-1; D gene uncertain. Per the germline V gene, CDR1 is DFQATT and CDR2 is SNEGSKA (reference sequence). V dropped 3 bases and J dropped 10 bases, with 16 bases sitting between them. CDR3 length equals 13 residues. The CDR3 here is CSASPHSIREQFF. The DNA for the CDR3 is TGCAGTGCTAGCCCCCACTCGATCCGGGAGCAGTTCTTC.